This T cell receptor beta chain was sequenced in a study of blood T cell repertoires in COVID-19. Study overall: Italy, Spain and the United States were the sources of the convalescent and acute COVID-19 samples.

In the source study's methods: Amplification with reference gene primers provided the estimates of nucleated cell counts. Only in-frame clones appear in the TCRdb table, and some are missing; sequencing was by immunoSEQ multiplex PCR. V, J and clone size were drawn from that table, and D and trimming were deduced from the DNA. This table holds 250,000 to 300,000 clones, about 90% found once. The length of the CDR3 is 15 residues. Germline V gene data show CDR1 as MNHEY and CDR2 as SVGEGT. The ends lost 0 bases at V and 2 bases at J; junction bases unmatched: 3. Enrolled during active infection, Seattle patients were then followed longitudinally.

V gene TRBV6-2 or TRBV6-3 combines with J gene TRBJ2-7, with 8 nucleotides matching TRBD2. Sequences were obtained from peripheral blood. This clonotype was sampled from a woman aged 65 to 85 with COVID-19, enrolled during active disease. CDR3 loop: CASSYSTGGPYEQYF. Written as DNA, the CDR3 is TGTGCCAGCAGTTACTCGACGGGAGGGCCCTACGAGCAGTACTTC.